The 14 T cell receptor beta chains in this list originate from one sample, sequenced in a study of blood T cell repertoires in COVID-19. The repertoire was sequenced with immunoSEQ multiplex PCR; TCRdb's copy has only in-frame clones and lacks some. The sample has about 73,000 clones; roughly 80% are singletons. The sequencing sample was made of peripheral blood. The receptor set was obtained from a woman in her seventies with acute or convalescent COVID-19.

The chain combines TRBV7-2 with TRBJ2-4; the match to TRBD2 covers 12 bases. The V and J ends lost 3 bases and 8 bases, in that order; junction bases with no gene match: 11. CDR1 is SGHTA and CDR2 is FQGNSA in the germline V gene. This CDR3 is built from 17 residues. The CDR3 reads CASSFEASGRAGDIQYF. CDR3 bases: TGTGCCAGCAGCTTCGAAGCTAGCGGGAGGGCCGGGGACATTCAGTACTTC.

The genes are TRBV23-1 and TRBJ1-3; 9 bases match TRBD1. TRBV23-1 is reported as an ORF; its role is uncertain. CDR3 length equals 20 residues. With V trimmed by 2 bases and J by 0 bases, 14 bases remained unmatched. CDR3 nucleotides: TGCGCCAGCAGTCAAACAGGACAGGGGACATTACTTTCCTCTGGAAACACCATATATTTT. This gives the protein CASSQTGQGTLLSSGNTIYF.

V and J are TRBV10-3 and TRBJ2-3; 7 bases line up with TRBD2. The germline gives CDR1 ENHRY, CDR2 SYGVKD. The CDR3 length is 13 residues. V gave up 11 bases and J gave up 4 bases; unmatched junction bases: 9. CDR3 sequence reads: CALGRGQPDTQYF. DNA of the CDR3: TGTGCCCTTGGGAGGGGCCAACCAGATACGCAGTATTTT.

The CDR3 region is CASGGQARVEPQHF. CDR3 in DNA: TGTGCCAGCGGGGGACAGGCCAGAGTTGAGCCCCAGCATTTT. The chain is built from TRBV28 and TRBJ1-5, with TRBD1 matching 8 bases. Germline V CDR1 and CDR2: MDHEN, SYDVKM. Germline trimming cut 8 bases from V and 8 bases from J; bases unmatched to any gene: 11. The CDR3 length is 14 residues.

The chain combines TRBV5-1 with TRBJ2-2; D may be TRBD2 (5 bases). CDR1 and CDR2 (germline): SGHRS, YFSETQ. The CDR3 loop spans 14 amino acids. V was pared by 4 bases and J by 5 bases, with 12 bases between. The CDR3 region is CASSGGQPTGELFF. The CDR3 coding sequence is TGCGCCAGCAGCGGCGGGCAACCTACCGGGGAGCTGTTTTTT. Full variable domain (rest looked up from reference TRBV5-1 and TRBJ2-2): KAGVTQTPRYLIKTRGQQVTLSCSPISGHRSVSWYQQTPGQGLQFLFEYFSETQRNKGNFPGRFSGRQFSNSRSEMNVSTLELGDSALYLCASSGGQPTGELFFGEGSRLTVL.

This clone was recorded once. The chain carries TRBV19 and TRBJ1-5; D unresolved. The CDR3 has 14 residues. V was shortened by 7 bases and J by 0 bases, with 10 bases between the two germline ends. Germline lookup yields CDR1 LNHDA and CDR2 SQIVND (reference sequence). CDR3 in amino acids: CASNAGYSNQPQHF. The CDR3 nucleotides are TGTGCCAGTAACGCAGGTTATAGCAATCAGCCCCAGCATTTT. Full variable domain (outside the CDR3, taken from reference TRBV19 and TRBJ1-5): DGGITQSPKYLFRKEGQNVTLSCEQNLNHDAMYWYRQDPGQGLRLIYYSQIVNDFQKGDIAEGYSVSREKKESFPLTVTSAQKNPTAFYLCASNAGYSNQPQHFGDGTRLSIL.

This chain links TRBV6-5 with TRBJ1-1; D possibly corresponds to TRBD1 (6 bases). The germline gives CDR1 MNHEY, CDR2 SVGAGI. This CDR3 spans 15 amino acids. V gave up 7 bases and J gave up 3 bases, with 18 bases separating them. CDR3 sequence (DNA): TGTGCCAGCACCCCCTGGGGGGGCGGGGACACTGAAGCTTTCTTT. Translated: CASTPWGGGDTEAFF.

The chain links TRBV6-5 to TRBJ2-3, with a tentative D call TRBD2 (7 bases). Germline CDR1 is MNHEY and CDR2 is SVGAGI. This CDR3 is built from 15 residues. Trimming took off 0 bases at V and 3 bases at J, with 10 bases between the two ends. CDR3 region: CASSYSGGATDTQYF. CDR3 sequence (DNA): TGTGCCAGCAGTTACTCGGGGGGGGCAACAGATACGCAGTATTTT.

The chain recombines TRBV2 with TRBJ1-4, with 8 bases fitting TRBD1. The J segment lost 6 bases and the V segment lost 6 bases, leaving 9 bases of the junction unmatched. Germline assignment: CDR1 SNHLY and CDR2 FYNNEI. CDR3 length: 15 amino acids. The CDR3 reads CASRTRTGRDEKLFF. DNA of the CDR3: TGTGCCAGCAGAACCCGGACAGGGAGAGATGAAAAACTGTTTTTT.

The J gene is TRBJ2-7, the V gene TRBV30; TRBD1 aligns across 8 bases. The CDR3 extends over 13 amino acids. Germline trimming cut 1 base from V and 6 bases from J; bases unmatched to any gene: 5. From germline, CDR1 is GTSNPN and CDR2 SVGIG (reference sequence). The CDR3 DNA is TGTGCCTGGAGTGCGGACAGGGTAAGCGAGCAGTACTTC. It is translated as CAWSADRVSEQYF.

The chain combines TRBV11-3 with TRBJ2-3; 7 positions match TRBD2. From germline, CDR1 is SGHNT and CDR2 YENEEA. Unmatched junction bases numbered 12, after V lost 1 base and J lost 8 bases. This CDR3 region has 16 residues. CDR3 sequence reads: CASSLGLGQRGGTQYF. DNA of the CDR3: TGTGCCAGCAGCTTAGGACTAGGCCAGCGGGGAGGTACGCAGTATTTT.

CDR3 bases: TGCGCCAGCAGCCCTCTTTGGGGAGTTCTAAGCGAGCAGTACTTC. Amino acids: CASSPLWGVLSEQYF. The genes are TRBV4-1 and TRBJ2-7; a weak D match, TRBD2 (5 bases). CDR1 is MGHRA, CDR2 YSYEKL, per germline. Trimming left V 4 bases short and J 6 bases short, with 19 bases between. The CDR3 is made up of 15 amino acids.

The chain combines TRBV7-9 with TRBJ1-1; no clear D gene. V gave up 2 bases and J gave up 6 bases, with 13 bases separating them. Germline V CDR1 and CDR2: SEHNR, FQNEAQ (reference sequence). The CDR3 is 14 amino acids. This CDR3 reads CASSLRGGNPEAFF. The CDR3, as DNA: TGTGCCAGCAGCTTACGGGGTGGGAATCCTGAAGCTTTCTTT. Drawing the rest from reference TRBV7-9 and TRBJ1-1, the complete variable domain is DTGVSQNPRHKITKRGQNVTFRCDPISEHNRLYWYRQTLGQGPEFLTYFQNEAQLEKSRLLSDRFSAERPKGSFSTLEIQRTEQGDSAMYLCASSLRGGNPEAFFGQGTRLTVV.

The chain carries TRBV7-9 and TRBJ2-5; 9 bases fit TRBD1. This CDR3 contains 15 residues. The V gene's germline CDR1 is SEHNR and CDR2 FQNEAQ (reference sequence). V shed 5 bases and J 5 bases; nucleotides not matched to a gene: 9. CDR3 DNA sequence: TGTGCCAGCAGCCGAACACAGGGGGCTGGGGAGACCCAGTACTTC. This translates into CASSRTQGAGETQYF.